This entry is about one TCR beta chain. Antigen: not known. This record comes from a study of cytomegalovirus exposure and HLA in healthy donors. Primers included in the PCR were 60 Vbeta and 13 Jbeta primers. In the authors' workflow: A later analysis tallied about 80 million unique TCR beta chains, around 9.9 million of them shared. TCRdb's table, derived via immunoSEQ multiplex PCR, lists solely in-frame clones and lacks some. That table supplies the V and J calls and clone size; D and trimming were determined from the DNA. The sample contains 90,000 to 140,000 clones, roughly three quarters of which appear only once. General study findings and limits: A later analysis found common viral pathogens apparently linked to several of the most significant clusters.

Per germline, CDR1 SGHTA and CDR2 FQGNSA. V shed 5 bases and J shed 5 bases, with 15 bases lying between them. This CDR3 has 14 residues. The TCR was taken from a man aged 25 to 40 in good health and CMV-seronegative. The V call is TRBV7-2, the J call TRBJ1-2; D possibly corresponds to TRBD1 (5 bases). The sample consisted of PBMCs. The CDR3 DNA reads TGTGCCAGCAGCACCCACCAGGGAGGGTATGGCTACACCTTC. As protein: CASSTHQGGYGYTF.